This T cell receptor beta chain was sequenced in a study of blood T cell repertoires in COVID-19. Study in general: Both acute and convalescent COVID-19 samples were obtained from the United States, Italy and Spain. The analysed material was cDNA or gDNA that came from T cells, B-cell-depleted T cells, or PBMCs.

The V gene's germline CDR1 is SGHNT and CDR2 YYREEE (reference sequence). The trim removed 4 bases at V and 4 bases at J, leaving 4 bases unmatched. This CDR3 is 14 amino acids long. Authors' data handling: Amplification of reference gene primers was used by the study to estimate nucleated cell counts. This table comes from immunoSEQ multiplex PCR, and its TCRdb copy is limited to in-frame clones, with some not included. The V and J calls and clone size are taken from that table; D and trimming were inferred from the DNA. The sample shows about 150,000 clones, approximately 80% of them seen only once. A Seattle source enrolled patients during active infection and followed them longitudinally.

V and J are TRBV5-4 and TRBJ1-4; 7 bases fit TRBD1. The clonotype originates from a woman aged 55-70 years with COVID-19, enrolled during active disease. The sample comprised peripheral blood. CDR3 region: CASSPGQVNEKLFF. As DNA, the CDR3 is TGTGCCAGCAGCCCCGGACAGGTTAATGAAAAACTGTTTTTT.